The T cell receptor (beta chain) under discussion was sequenced for a study of blood T cells in healthy people across ages. Broader study findings: Whereas aged donors had fewer naive CD4+ cells, long-lived donors had more of them and higher diversity. TCR beta diversity per million T cells fell roughly linearly with age.

Sample-barcoded 5' priming and a J-beta primer mix drove a second PCR of about 6 to 12 cycles. In TCRdb, the 5' RACE reads were re-called with MiXCR into one record per CDR3 protein. This table has 2 million or so distinct CDR3 sequences, 49% appearing once. The sample holds a few counts of this clonotype. The antigen is unknown. Aged roughly 6 to 100, donors were systemically healthy Caucasians from Russia. Isolating PBMCs gave at least 6 million of these cells per sample. This CDR3 spans 15 amino acids. Looked up from germline, CDR1 is LGHDT and CDR2 is YNNKEL (reference sequence). The J gene is TRBJ2-5, the V gene TRBV3-1, with 10 bases identical to TRBD1. The DNA end is a closer match to TRBJ2-7, so the J assignment may be wrong. This sequence was found in a woman aged 40 to 50 in good health. Sequenced input: blood. The CDR3 bases are TGTGCCAGCAGCCAAGATTTGGGACAGGGGAACGAGCAGTACTTC. It encodes CASSQDLGQGNEQYF.